These T cell receptor beta chains were read from a single sample in a study of blood T cell repertoires in COVID-19. TCRdb keeps only in-frame clones here, not all; method: immunoSEQ multiplex PCR. The sample has tens of thousands of clones; over 70% are singletons. The sequenced material came from peripheral blood. These receptors all stem from a man aged 45-65 years with active or convalescent COVID-19. The CDR3 runs from the conserved cysteine through the conserved F or W. A D gene is named only where the DNA matches it firmly. Clone size is shown for a subset of rows, as once, few, many or a class of expanded clone.

TRBV27,TRBJ1-5,once,NA,CASSAQNQPQHF,TGTGCCAGCAGCGCCCAGAATCAGCCCCAGCATTTT
TRBV19,TRBJ2-2,NA,NA,CATEGGRNTGELFF,TGTGCCACCGAAGGGGGACGAAACACCGGGGAGCTGTTTTTT
TRBV5-6,TRBJ1-3,once,NA,CASSWGTGNTIYF,TGTGCCAGCAGCTGGGGGACAGGAAACACCATATATTTT
TRBV7-9,TRBJ2-4,NA,TRBD2,CASSETSVAAKNIQYF,TGTGCCAGCAGCGAGACTAGCGTAGCAGCCAAAAACATTCAGTACTTC
TRBV4-2,TRBJ2-3,NA,TRBD2,CASSQLLAGGQTDTQYF,TGTGCCAGCAGCCAACTCCTAGCGGGGGGGCAGACAGATACGCAGTATTTT
TRBV27,TRBJ2-2,few,NA,CASSLGAQGTGELFF,TGTGCCAGCAGTTTGGGGGCCCAAGGGACCGGGGAGCTGTTTTTT
TRBV19,TRBJ1-6,NA,NA,CASSISPSSPLHF,TGTGCCAGTAGTATAAGCCCAAGTTCACCCCTCCACTTT
TRBV7-9,TRBJ1-4,NA,TRBD1,CASRGARDRYEKLFF,TGTGCCAGCAGGGGGGCTCGGGACAGATATGAAAAACTGTTTTTT
TRBV10-1,TRBJ2-2,NA,NA,CASSGVSRGAVF,TGCGCCAGCAGTGGGGTCAGTCGGGGAGCTGTTTTT
TRBV3-1/TRBV3-2,TRBJ2-7,NA,TRBD2,CASSHEWRGAGVQYF,TGTGCCAGCAGCCACGAATGGCGGGGAGCGGGGGTGCAGTACTTC
TRBV7-3,TRBJ1-1,NA,TRBD1,CASSLTGQGMNTEAFF,TGTGCCAGCAGCTTAACGGGACAGGGGATGAACACTGAAGCTTTCTTT
TRBV12-5,TRBJ1-5,NA,NA,CASGSSGDGQPQHF,TGTGCTAGTGGTTCGTCAGGGGATGGACAGCCCCAGCATTTT
TRBV5-1,TRBJ1-1,NA,NA,CASSLTGRVNTEAFF,TGCGCCAGCAGCCTAACAGGGAGGGTGAACACTGAAGCTTTCTTT
TRBV11-3,TRBJ1-1,NA,NA,CASSPRGGTEAFF,TGTGCCAGCAGCCCCCGAGGGGGCACTGAAGCTTTCTTT
TRBV20-1,TRBJ2-1,NA,NA,CSAADNEQFF,TGCAGTGCCGCGGACAATGAGCAGTTCTTC
TRBV7-2,TRBJ1-2,NA,NA,CASSLDSYGYTF,TGTGCCAGCAGCCTGGACTCCTATGGCTACACCTTC
TRBV9,TRBJ2-3,medium-sized,NA,CASSARVAVRTDTQYF,TGTGCCAGCAGCGCGCGTGTAGCGGTAAGGACAGATACGCAGTATTTT
TRBV12-5,TRBJ1-2,NA,NA,CASGRNEEADGYTF,TGTGCTAGTGGCAGGAACGAGGAGGCCGACGGCTACACCTTC
TRBV9,TRBJ2-7,NA,NA,CASSVAVGSEQYF,TGTGCCAGCAGCGTAGCGGTCGGGTCCGAGCAGTACTTC
TRBV5-1,TRBJ2-7,once,NA,CASSFTGNSYEQYF,TGCGCCAGCAGCTTTACAGGGAACTCCTACGAGCAGTACTTC
TRBV5-6,TRBJ2-3,NA,TRBD2,CASSLALAASTDTQYF,TGTGCCAGCAGCTTGGCCCTAGCGGCTAGCACAGATACGCAGTATTTT
TRBV7-2,TRBJ2-7,few,TRBD1,CASSSGTGIHEQYF,TGTGCCAGCAGCTCCGGGACAGGGATCCACGAGCAGTACTTC
TRBV3-1/TRBV3-2,TRBJ2-1,NA,NA,CASSPVGGKDYNEQFF,TGTGCCAGCAGCCCGGTTGGCGGGAAAGACTACAATGAGCAGTTCTTC
TRBV9,TRBJ2-3,NA,TRBD2,CASSVALAGGGTQYF,TGTGCCAGCAGCGTAGCACTAGCGGGGGGCGGTACGCAGTATTTT